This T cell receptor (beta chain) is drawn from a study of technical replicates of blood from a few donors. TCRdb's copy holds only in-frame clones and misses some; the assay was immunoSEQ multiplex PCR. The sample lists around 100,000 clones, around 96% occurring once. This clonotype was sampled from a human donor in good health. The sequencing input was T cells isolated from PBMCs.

CDR3 sequence (DNA): TGTGCCAGCAGCGACGCGTCAGGGGGCAAGGATACGCAGTATTTT. It codes for CASSDASGGKDTQYF. This rearrangement joins TRBV7-3 to TRBJ2-3, with 8 bases aligning to TRBD1. Trimming removed 5 bases from V and 6 bases from J; junction bases left unmatched: 10. Looked up from germline, CDR1 is SGHTA and CDR2 is FQGTGA. This CDR3 comprises 15 residues.